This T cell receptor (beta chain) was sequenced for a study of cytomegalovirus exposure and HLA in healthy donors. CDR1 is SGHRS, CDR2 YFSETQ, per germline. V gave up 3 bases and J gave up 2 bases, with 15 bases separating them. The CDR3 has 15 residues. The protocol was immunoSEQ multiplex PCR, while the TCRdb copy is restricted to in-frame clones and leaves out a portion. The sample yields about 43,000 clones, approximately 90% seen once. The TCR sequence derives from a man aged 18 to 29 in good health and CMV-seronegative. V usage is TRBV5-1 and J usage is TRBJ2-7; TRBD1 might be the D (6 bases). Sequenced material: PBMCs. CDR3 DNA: TGCGCCAGCAGCTCCAACACAGGGTCCGCCTACGAGCAGTACTTC. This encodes CASSSNTGSAYEQYF.